These 14 T cell receptor beta chains were sequenced from one sample in a study of T cell clonality in common variable immunodeficiency. Study outcomes and limitations: Fewer deletions and N-nucleotide insertions were reportedly seen in common variable immunodeficiency TCR beta sequences.

The method was immunoSEQ multiplex PCR; TCRdb's version includes in-frame clones alone and lacks a portion of them. The sample offers fewer than 20,000 clones and no singletons, the top ten holding over 12%. Their antigen targets remain unknown. Sequencing was carried out using peripheral blood mononuclear cells. The receptors derive from a human donor with common variable immunodeficiency.

A word on this clone: The read gets to within 3 residues of the CDR3 end, and the germline J gene fills in the rest. J is TRBJ1-6 and V is TRBV2; D not resolved. The CDR3 runs 14 residues. The V end was cut by 1 base, the J end by 9 bases, with 10 bases between. Per germline, CDR1 SNHLY and CDR2 FYNNEI. Incomplete CDR3 DNA: TGTGCCAGCAGTGAAGATGGCACCCCTTCACCC. It codes for CASSEDGTPSP. The CDR3 in full is CASSEDGTPSPLHF.

This clone appeared a few times. The read terminates 3 residues before the CDR3 end, so the remaining end is supplied by the germline J gene. The rearrangement links TRBV7-6 to TRBJ2-1; unclear D gene. In germline, CDR1 is SGHVS, CDR2 FNYEAQ. The CDR3 sequence is 13 residues long. V was trimmed by 2 bases and J by 6 bases, leaving 8 bases between them. Incomplete CDR3 DNA: TGTGCCAGCAGCTTAAACAGCATCAATGAG. Its translation: CASSLNSINE. In full, the CDR3 is CASSLNSINEQFF.

Regarding this clone: Sequencing ends 3 residues short of the CDR3 end; the germline J gene provides the rest. The chain is built from TRBV2 and TRBJ1-6; D possibly corresponds to TRBD1 (5 bases). Trimming left V 4 bases short and J 1 base short, with 14 bases between. This CDR3 spans 17 amino acids. CDR1 is SNHLY, CDR2 FYNNEI, per germline. The CDR3 sequence: CASSGPRDFSYNSPLHF. The sequenced part of the CDR3 DNA is TGTGCCAGCAGTGGGCCCAGGGATTTTTCCTATAATTCACCC.

This clone was recorded a few times. Here the CDR3 reads CASSFGTADYGYTF. CDR3 DNA, as far as it was read: TGTGCCAGCAGCTTCGGGACAGCGGACTATGGC. The gene calls are TRBV7-2 and TRBJ1-2; 7 bases align to TRBD1. The CDR3 goes on 3 residues after the read ends, and that part is filled in from the germline J gene. Germline V gene lookup returns CDR1 SGHTA and CDR2 FQGNSA. V was clipped by 3 bases and J by 3 bases; unmatched bases: 4. CDR3 length: 14 amino acids. Full variable domain (missing parts from reference TRBV7-2 and TRBJ1-2): GAGVSQSPSNKVTEKGKDVELRCDPISGHTALYWYRQSLGQGLEFLIYFQGNSAPDKSGLPSDRFSAERTGGSVSTLTIQRTQQEDSAVYLCASSFGTADYGYTFGSGTRLTVV.

On this clone: The observed sequence ends 3 residues before the CDR3 terminus, with the missing tail filled in from the germline J gene. This rearrangement joins TRBV7-8 to TRBJ2-1; TRBD2 agrees at 7 bases. Germline assignment: CDR1 SGHVS and CDR2 FQNEAQ. The CDR3 is 15 residues long. J lost 7 bases, V lost 5 bases, and 11 bases had no gene match. CDR3: CASSLTGGMSNEQFF. The part of the CDR3 DNA that was read is TGTGCCAGCAGCCTAACGGGGGGAATGAGTAATGAG. Combining the CDR3 with reference TRBV7-8 and TRBJ2-1 gives the whole variable domain GAGVSQSPRYKVAKRGQDVALRCDPISGHVSLFWYQQALGQGPEFLTYFQNEAQLDKSGLPSDRFFAERPEGSVSTLKIQRTQQEDSAVYLCASSLTGGMSNEQFFGPGTRLTVL.

This clone was observed many times. The read ends 3 residues before the CDR3 terminus; that terminus is restored from the germline J gene. V usage is TRBV5-1 and J usage is TRBJ2-6; D may be TRBD1 (6 bases). Germline CDR1 reads SGHRS; CDR2 reads YFSETQ. The CDR3 runs to 15 residues. The CDR3 region is CASSLEGRGPLLLTF. The sequenced part of the CDR3 DNA is TGCGCCAGCAGCTTGGAAGGCAGGGGTCCCCTTCTC.

There are many counts of this clone. The CDR3 region is CSALLAGGLYEQYF. The sequenced CDR3 bases are TGCAGTGCTCTACTAGCGGGGGGCCTCTACGAG. The genes are TRBV20-1 and TRBJ2-7, with 12 bases that match TRBD2. The observed sequence ends 3 residues before the CDR3 terminus, with the missing tail filled in from the germline J gene. With V trimmed by 5 bases and J by 3 bases, 5 bases remained unmatched. This CDR3 has 14 residues. From germline, CDR1 is DFQATT and CDR2 SNEGSKA (reference sequence).

As concerns this clone: The CDR3 end falls 3 residues outside the read, so it is completed with the germline J gene. V and J are TRBV7-6 and TRBJ1-1; unclear D gene. The CDR3 loop spans 14 amino acids. V lost 5 bases and J lost 0, with 10 bases in between. Germline CDR1 and CDR2: SGHVS and FNYEAQ. The CDR3 spells CASSPGRLNTEAFF. The CDR3 DNA, read in part, is TGTGCCAGCAGCCCTGGGCGCTTGAACACTGAA.

For this clone: The read comes to an end 3 residues before the CDR3 does, leaving the germline J gene to fill in the end. The V call is TRBV19, the J call TRBJ2-7, with D maybe TRBD2 (6 bases). The CDR3 consists of 15 residues. Trimming stripped 1 base from V and 2 bases from J, with 12 bases between. CDR1 LNHDA and CDR2 SQIVND come from the germline V gene (reference sequence). The chain's CDR3 is CASSIGPRGAYEQYF. CDR3 DNA (partial): TGTGCCAGTAGTATAGGCCCTCGCGGGGCCTACGAG.

Partial CDR3 DNA: TGTGCCAGCGGGACAGGGGGCGCCGAGACC. Residues: CASGTGGAET. The whole CDR3 sequence is CASGTGGAETQYF. The rearrangement uses TRBV7-2 and TRBJ2-5, with 12 bases aligning to TRBD1. Read data end 3 residues before the CDR3 end; the end is taken from the germline J gene. The V gene's germline CDR1 is SGHTA and CDR2 FQGNSA. This CDR3 is 13 amino acids long. V shed 8 bases, J shed 5 bases, and the junction held 3 bases outside the gene matches.

Ten or more counts support this clone. Read sequence stops 3 residues before the CDR3 end, and the germline J gene provides the missing end. The chain combines TRBV7-8 with TRBJ2-3; TRBD1 matches at 9 bases. This CDR3 has 16 residues. Germline V CDR1 and CDR2: SGHVS, FQNEAQ. The V gene end was trimmed by 2 bases and the J gene end by 6 bases; junction bases not matched to a gene: 9. The CDR3: CASSLNPGTGLDTQYF. The DNA read from the CDR3 is TGTGCCAGCAGCTTAAACCCCGGGACAGGGCTCGATACG.

In its sample, this clone was seen a few times. The read terminates 3 residues before the CDR3 end, so the remaining end is supplied by the germline J gene. The V gene is TRBV18, the J gene TRBJ1-1; 8 nucleotides agree with TRBD1. CDR3 length equals 16 residues. The J segment lost 6 bases and the V segment lost 1 base, leaving 10 bases of the junction unmatched. The germline CDR1 and CDR2 sequences are KGHSH and LQKENI. CDR3 DNA, as far as it was read: TGTGCCAGCTCACCACTCGGACAGGGAGCTTTGTCTGAA. Protein: CASSPLGQGALSE. In full, the CDR3 is CASSPLGQGALSEAFF.

Ten or more counts support this clone. The CDR3 end lies 3 residues beyond the end of the read and is filled in from the germline J gene. This chain joins TRBV20-1 and TRBJ2-3; 8 nucleotides match TRBD2. V trimming: 3 bases; J trimming: 4 bases; junction bases outside the gene matches: 6. The germline CDR1 and CDR2 sequences are DFQATT and SNEGSKA (reference sequence). The CDR3 runs to 14 residues. The sequenced part of the CDR3 DNA is TGCAGTGCTAGGGGAGGACTAGCTGCAGATACG. This codes for CSARGGLAADT. From start to end, the CDR3 is CSARGGLAADTQYF.

This clone was observed a handful of times. The read terminates 3 residues ahead of where the CDR3 ends, so the germline J gene completes it. The genes are TRBV19 and TRBJ2-2, with a weak D call TRBD1 (6 bases). Germline assignment: CDR1 LNHDA and CDR2 SQIVND (reference sequence). The CDR3 runs 14 residues. Trimming removed 3 bases from V and 6 bases from J, with 11 bases in between. The CDR3 here is CASSMAGAAGELFF. The part of the CDR3 DNA that was read is TGTGCCAGTAGTATGGCAGGGGCGGCCGGGGAG.